The 28 T cell receptor beta chains presented below share a single source sample, sequenced in a study of radiotherapy plus CTLA-4 blockade in lung cancer. The assay was immunoSEQ multiplex PCR, and TCRdb's table has in-frame clones only and misses some. The table lists some 100,000 clones, about four fifths of them singletons, with just over 14% in the top ten. This sample comprised peripheral blood, obtained from a patient treated with radiotherapy plus ipilimumab. These receptors were collected from a human donor with non-small cell lung cancer that progressed on radiotherapy plus ipilimumab.

The V and J genes are TRBV4-2 and TRBJ2-1; no firm D call. The CDR3 has 18 residues. The V end lost 3 bases, the J end lost 4 bases, and 22 bases lay between the germline ends. Germline values: CDR1 LGHNA, CDR2 YNFKEQ. The CDR3 reads CASSHARQDDGPYNEQFF. CDR3 nucleotides: TGTGCCAGCAGCCATGCCCGGCAGGACGATGGTCCTTACAATGAGCAGTTCTTC.

The V call is TRBV7-3, the J call TRBJ2-1; tentative D call: TRBD1 (7 bases). Trimming left V 1 base short and J 7 bases short, with 11 bases between. CDR1 is SGHTA and CDR2 is FQGTGA in the germline V gene. This CDR3 has 14 amino acids. The CDR3 DNA reads as TGTGCCAGCAGCTTAAAGGGGGCGGGAAATGAGCAGTTCTTC. It encodes CASSLKGAGNEQFF.

As to this clone: The junction and the germline gene differ at one end; a read error may be behind it. The sample carries other DNA sequences with the same CDR3. The chain has TRBV28 and TRBJ1-4, with TRBD1 matching 7 bases. The CDR3 totals 16 residues. The germline CDR1 and CDR2 sequences are MDHEN and SYDVKM. The CDR3 DNA reads as TGTGCCAGCAGTTTACCAGGGGGAGTTGGGTACGAAAAACTGTTTTTC. This translates into CASSLPGGVGYEKLFF.

The V gene is TRBV4-1, the J gene TRBJ2-7; D unresolved. The CDR3 spans 17 residues. V was cut by 4 bases and J by 0 bases, with 19 bases left in between. Germline CDR1 reads MGHRA; CDR2 reads YSYEKL. CDR3 region: CASSPFPPSSLSYEQYF. The CDR3 DNA follows: TGCGCCAGCAGCCCATTCCCCCCCAGCTCTCTCTCCTACGAGCAGTACTTC.

The chain has TRBV4-3 and TRBJ1-4; D is ambiguous. This CDR3 has 15 amino acids. Germline assignment: CDR1 LGHNA and CDR2 YSLEER. V was cut by 0 bases and J by 4 bases, with 9 bases left in between. CDR3 sequence reads: CASSQEGRFNEKLFF. The CDR3 DNA sequence: TGCGCCAGCAGCCAAGAGGGCAGATTTAATGAAAAACTGTTTTTT.

This clone was seen only a few times. The chain uses TRBV19 and TRBJ1-3, with D possibly being TRBD1 (6 bases). CDR1 is LNHDA, CDR2 SQIVND, per germline (reference sequence). This CDR3 contains 16 residues. With 1 base removed from V and 0 bases from J, the gap between germline ends came to 10 bases. For the CDR3, the DNA is TGTGCCAGTAGTATAGGGGGACAAATCTCTGGAAACACCATATATTTT. This gives the protein CASSIGGQISGNTIYF. The entire variable domain, with the rest obtained from reference TRBV19 and TRBJ1-3, is as follows: DGGITQSPKYLFRKEGQNVTLSCEQNLNHDAMYWYRQDPGQGLRLIYYSQIVNDFQKGDIAEGYSVSREKKESFPLTVTSAQKNPTAFYLCASSIGGQISGNTIYFGEGSWLTVV.

V is TRBV5-1 and J is TRBJ2-7; D is undetermined. V dropped 0 bases and J dropped 5 bases, with 3 bases sitting between them. The germline V gene encodes CDR1 SGHRS and CDR2 YFSETQ. There are 11 residues in the CDR3. The DNA of the CDR3 is TGCGCCAGCAGCTTGGGGGACGAGCAGTACTTC. This translates into CASSLGDEQYF.

This clone was observed a handful of times. The chain employs TRBV2 and TRBJ1-5; a possible D gene is TRBD1 (5 bases). The germline CDR1 and CDR2 sequences are SNHLY and FYNNEI. CDR3 length: 14 residues. Between the trimmed V and J ends, which lost 6 bases and 7 bases, there was a span of 16 bases. CDR3 nucleotide sequence: TGTGCCAGCAGCCAAGGGAGCGGGGGACAGCCCCAGCATTTT. Amino acid sequence: CASSQGSGGQPQHF.

The V and J genes are TRBV5-1 and TRBJ2-3; 7 bases align to TRBD2. The CDR3 has 14 residues. Germline V gene lookup returns CDR1 SGHRS and CDR2 YFSETQ. With V trimmed by 0 bases and J by 2 bases, 0 bases remained unmatched. The CDR3 DNA reads as TGCGCCAGCAGCTTGGGACTAGCCACAGATACGCAGTATTTT. This codes for CASSLGLATDTQYF.

This chain connects TRBV6-1 to TRBJ2-3; TRBD2 matches 7 bases. The junction had 9 bases not matched to a gene; V was cut back by 4 bases and J by 2 bases. CDR3 length: 16 residues. Germline V CDR1 and CDR2: MNHNS, SASEGT. The CDR3 DNA sequence: TGTGCCAGCAGTGTCCTCCTAGCGGAGCCCACAGATACGCAGTATTTT. Translated, it gives CASSVLLAEPTDTQYF.

This clone was observed once. The chain joins TRBV5-1 to TRBJ2-7; 7 nucleotides agree with TRBD1. After removal of 7 bases from V and 7 bases from J, the junction contained 8 bases not matched to a gene. CDR1 SGHRS and CDR2 YFSETQ come from the germline V gene. The CDR3 runs to 12 residues. The CDR3 is CASRGGRGEQYF. CDR3 bases: TGCGCCAGCCGAGGGGGCCGCGGGGAGCAGTACTTC.

This chain uses TRBV11-3 with TRBJ1-5; 7 bases agree with TRBD1. V was clipped by 5 bases and J by 9 bases; unmatched bases: 7. Germline assignment: CDR1 SGHNT and CDR2 YENEEA. The CDR3 length is 13 residues. As DNA, the CDR3 is TGTGCCAGCAGCCGGGACAGCTACTCGCCCCAGCATTTT. This sequence encodes CASSRDSYSPQHF.

This clone came up a few times. V and J are TRBV4-1 and TRBJ2-7; perhaps TRBD2 as D (6 bases). Germline CDR1 reads MGHRA; CDR2 reads YSYEKL. The V end was cut by 4 bases, the J end by 2 bases, with 15 bases between. This CDR3 has 15 amino acids. The CDR3 DNA is TGCGCCAGCAGCCCTGGGCGGGGCTTCCCCTACGAGCAGTACTTC. Its protein is CASSPGRGFPYEQYF.

The J gene is TRBJ1-3, the V gene TRBV10-3; D gene uncertain. V was cut by 3 bases and J by 0 bases, with 12 bases left in between. Germline V gives CDR1 ENHRY, CDR2 SYGVKD. This CDR3 comprises 16 residues. Here the CDR3 reads CAISERTLSSGNTIYF. CDR3 sequence (DNA): TGTGCCATCAGTGAACGGACCCTCTCCTCTGGAAACACCATATATTTT.

The CDR3 protein is CASSQGTFTEAFF. The CDR3 DNA sequence: TGTGCCAGTAGTCAAGGGACATTCACTGAAGCTTTCTTT. The rearrangement joins TRBV19 to TRBJ1-1; tentatively, D is TRBD1 (6 bases). The CDR3 totals 13 residues. Germline CDR1 is LNHDA and CDR2 is SQIVND (reference sequence). Trimming removed 5 bases from V and 4 bases from J, with 11 bases in between.

The chain employs TRBV6-5 and TRBJ2-7; maybe TRBD1 (6 bases). The CDR3 is 13 amino acids. With 6 bases removed from V and 2 bases from J, the gap between germline ends came to 11 bases. Per the germline V gene, CDR1 is MNHEY and CDR2 is SVGAGI. CDR3 coding DNA: TGTGCCAGCAGAATACAGGGTACCTACGAGCAGTACTTC. It is translated as CASRIQGTYEQYF.

In this sample, this clone turned up a few times. V gene TRBV4-2 combines with J gene TRBJ2-7, with 11 bases aligning to TRBD2. Germline V gene lookup returns CDR1 LGHNA and CDR2 YNFKEQ. This CDR3 is 15 amino acids long. The junction had 9 bases not matched to a gene; V was cut back by 5 bases and J by 6 bases. The CDR3 protein is CASSGTVGTSGEQYF. CDR3 in DNA: TGTGCCAGCAGCGGAACTGTAGGGACTAGCGGCGAGCAGTACTTC.

This clone was counted a single time. The chain couples TRBV27 to TRBJ1-2, with D possibly being TRBD1 (6 bases). This CDR3 comprises 13 residues. From germline, CDR1 is MNHEY and CDR2 SMNVEV (reference sequence). Deletions cut 5 bases from V and 4 bases from J, with 11 bases between. CDR3: CASSREGVYGYTF. The CDR3 DNA follows: TGTGCCAGCAGTCGTGAGGGGGTCTATGGCTACACCTTC.

The chain employs TRBV4-3 and TRBJ2-1, with 11 bases matching TRBD2. Germline CDR1 reads LGHNA; CDR2 reads YSLEER. This CDR3 spans 17 amino acids. V lost 0 bases and J lost 7; bases outside the gene matches: 8. CDR3 bases: TGCGCCAGCAGCCAAGATGAGACTAGCGGGATTCAGAATGAGCAGTTCTTC. It specifies CASSQDETSGIQNEQFF.

This chain links TRBV18 with TRBJ1-1; unclear D gene. V was trimmed by 2 bases and J by 6 bases, leaving 13 bases between them. Per the germline V gene, CDR1 is KGHSH and CDR2 is LQKENI. The CDR3 is 14 amino acids. The chain's CDR3 is CASSPALGVAEAFF. In nucleotides, the CDR3 is TGTGCCAGCTCACCAGCTCTCGGGGTCGCTGAAGCTTTCTTT.

The J gene is TRBJ1-1, the V gene TRBV6-5; D call uncertain. This CDR3 has 12 residues. From germline, CDR1 is MNHEY and CDR2 SVGAGI. The V gene lost 7 bases and the J gene lost 1 base, with 7 bases spanning the gap. This CDR3 reads CASISRNTEAFF. The DNA of the CDR3 is TGTGCCAGCATTTCGAGGAACACTGAAGCTTTCTTT.

This chain links TRBV20-1 with TRBJ1-2; tentative D call: TRBD1 (5 bases). The CDR3 is 10 residues long. The V and J ends lost 7 bases and 2 bases respectively, with 5 bases between them. Looked up from germline, CDR1 is DFQATT and CDR2 is SNEGSKA (reference sequence). CDR3 region: CSGQNYGYTF. CDR3 bases: TGCAGTGGACAGAACTATGGCTACACCTTC.

This rearrangement joins TRBV10-3 to TRBJ2-7; D call uncertain. The length of the CDR3 is 15 residues. From germline, CDR1 is ENHRY and CDR2 SYGVKD. Between the trimmed V and J ends, which lost 2 bases and 2 bases, there was a span of 13 bases. The DNA of the CDR3 is TGTGCCATCAGTGAGCCCAGGCTTACCCCCTACGAGCAGTACTTC. Protein product: CAISEPRLTPYEQYF.

The chain combines TRBV7-2 with TRBJ1-1; D unresolved. There are 15 residues in the CDR3. V lost 2 bases and J 0 bases, leaving 10 bases between the germline ends. Germline CDR1 SGHTA, CDR2 FQGNSA. CDR3 protein: CASSLFPAMNTEAFF. The CDR3 DNA reads as TGTGCCAGCAGCTTATTTCCTGCCATGAACACTGAAGCTTTCTTT.

This clone was found once. This sequence joins TRBV5-1 and TRBJ1-4; TRBD1 might be the D (5 bases). CDR3 length: 14 residues. Germline-derived CDR1 and CDR2 are SGHRS and YFSETQ. The ends were cut back, 5 bases at V and 8 bases at J, with 16 bases in the middle. CDR3 nucleotides: TGCGCCAGCAGAGTGACAGACTGGGGAGAAAAACTGTTTTTT. Translated: CASRVTDWGEKLFF.

The CDR3 DNA reads TGTGCCAGCATCGGTCAAAGAGGGGGCAAGGGCGGGGAGCTGTTTTTT. Encoded protein: CASIGQRGGKGGELFF. V is TRBV2 and J is TRBJ2-2, with 7 bases identical to TRBD1. This CDR3 is 16 amino acids long. Trimming removed 7 bases from V and 7 bases from J; junction bases left unmatched: 15. Looked up from germline, CDR1 is SNHLY and CDR2 is FYNNEI.

In this sample, this clone turned up a few times. This chain joins TRBV14 and TRBJ1-6; D not resolved. Between the trimmed V and J ends, which lost 4 bases and 5 bases, there was a span of 9 bases. The CDR3 is made up of 14 amino acids. CDR1 is SGHDN and CDR2 is FVKESK in the germline V gene. The CDR3 region has the DNA TGTGCCAGCAGCCTTATAACAGATAATTCACCCCTCCACTTT. Amino acids: CASSLITDNSPLHF.

V is TRBV2 and J is TRBJ2-2, with 9 bases lining up with TRBD1. Per the germline V gene, CDR1 is SNHLY and CDR2 is FYNNEI. This CDR3 contains 14 residues. The trim removed 10 bases at V and 5 bases at J, leaving 8 bases unmatched. This chain's CDR3 is CANKQGAGTGELFF. The CDR3 DNA reads as TGTGCCAACAAACAGGGGGCAGGAACCGGGGAGCTGTTTTTT.